A single sample is the source of the 15 T cell receptor beta chains below, sequenced in a study of regulatory T cells in long-lasting Graves disease. In building TCR beta libraries, iRepertoire HTBI primers were used together with Arm-PCR of CDR3 regions. Using its own MiXCR run on the multiplex PCR reads, TCRdb lists one record per CDR3 protein. This sample has about 460,000 distinct CDR3 sequences, with approximately 23% found just once. Time point noted: persistent/refractory GD, antithyroid drugs over 5 years with positive TRAb. The TCR library was prepared using RNA isolated from PBMCs. Specimen: peripheral blood mononuclear cells (PBMCs), collected when the disease was refractory, from a patient treated with antithyroid drugs. All receptors derive from a female donor with Graves disease.

This clonotype was counted a few times. V is TRBV15 and J is TRBJ2-2, with TRBD2 matching 13 bases. The CDR3 runs 18 residues. Germline assignment: CDR1 LNHNV and CDR2 YYDKDF (reference sequence). V lost 3 bases, J lost 7 bases, and 11 bases stayed unmatched. CDR3 residues: CATSSPGLAGVSIGELFF. CDR3 DNA: TGTGCCACCAGCAGCCCCGGACTAGCGGGAGTGTCTATCGGGGAGCTGTTTTTT. Filled out from reference TRBV15 and TRBJ2-2, the complete variable domain reads DAMVIQNPRYQVTQFGKPVTLSCSQTLNHNVMYWYQQKSSQAPKLLFHYYDKDFNNEADTPDNFQSRRPNTSFCFLDIRSPGLGDTAMYLCATSSPGLAGVSIGELFFGEGSRLTVL.

To note about this clonotype: The germline gene is not matched at one end of the junction; a read error may be the cause. The V and J genes are TRBV6-1 and TRBJ2-6; possible D gene TRBD2, 6 bases. The CDR3 runs 18 residues. Per the germline V gene, CDR1 is MNHNS and CDR2 is SASEGT. The CDR3 DNA reads TGTGCCAGCAGCAGGAACCGGGACTTGAGCTCTGGAGCCAACGTCCTGACTTTC. This gives the protein CASSRNRDLSSGANVLTF.

This clonotype was found a few times. The gene calls are TRBV6-2 or TRBV6-3 and TRBJ1-1; D perhaps matches TRBD1 (5 bases). Germline V gene sequence: CDR1 MNHEY, CDR2 SVGEGT. V lost 2 bases to trimming and J lost 4 bases, with 11 bases between them. This CDR3 contains 14 residues. CDR3 DNA: TGTGCCAGCAGTTACGGGGGGTACGGCACTGAAGCTTTCTTT. Translating it yields CASSYGGYGTEAFF.

Ten or more counts support this clonotype. V usage is TRBV28 and J usage is TRBJ2-7; no clear D. Germline V gene sequence: CDR1 MDHEN, CDR2 SYDVKM. The CDR3 has 13 residues. Trimming left V 4 bases short and J 3 bases short, with 10 bases between. The CDR3 protein is CASSSTPGYEQYF. The CDR3 DNA is TGTGCCAGCAGTTCGACCCCGGGCTACGAGCAGTACTTC.

In its sample, this clonotype was seen many times. The chain carries TRBV18 and TRBJ2-5; D unclear. Looked up from germline, CDR1 is KGHSH and CDR2 is LQKENI. The V gene lost 3 bases and the J gene lost 3 bases, with 5 bases spanning the gap. The CDR3 totals 12 residues. The CDR3 reads CASSPTKETQYF. CDR3 coding DNA: TGTGCCAGCTCACCTACAAAAGAGACCCAGTACTTC. Full variable domain (outside the CDR3, taken from reference TRBV18 and TRBJ2-5): NAGVMQNPRHLVRRRGQEARLRCSPMKGHSHVYWYRQLPEEGLKFMVYLQKENIIDESGMPKERFSAEFPKEGPSILRIQQVVRGDSAAYFCASSPTKETQYFGPGTRLLVL.

This clonotype was counted ten times or more. The chain couples TRBV6-1 to TRBJ2-7, with 9 positions matching TRBD1. The length of the CDR3 is 14 residues. With V trimmed by 7 bases and J by 2 bases, 6 bases remained unmatched. In germline, CDR1 is MNHNS, CDR2 SASEGT. CDR3 sequence (DNA): TGTGCCAGCAATCTCCGGACAGGGGCCTACGAGCAGTACTTC. It yields the protein CASNLRTGAYEQYF.

This clonotype was found many times. V usage is TRBV24-1 and J usage is TRBJ1-6, with D unclear. The CDR3 spans 13 residues. Germline lookup yields CDR1 KGHDR and CDR2 SFDVKD. The ends were cut back, 5 bases at V and 8 bases at J, with 9 bases in the middle. Here the CDR3 DNA reads TGTGCCACCAGTGCGGCATCCTATTCACCCCTCCACTTT. The encoded protein is CATSAASYSPLHF.

This clonotype appeared many times. V usage is TRBV20-1 and J usage is TRBJ1-6; D gene uncertain. With 3 bases removed from V and 0 bases from J, the gap between germline ends came to 12 bases. The CDR3 extends over 16 amino acids. Germline V lookup: CDR1 DFQATT, CDR2 SNEGSKA (reference sequence). In nucleotides, the CDR3 is TGCAGTGCTAGTGATCAGTCCCGCTCCTATAATTCACCCCTCCACTTT. It specifies CSASDQSRSYNSPLHF.

Concerning this clonotype: With a much larger clone just one base away, this may be a read error. The rearrangement links TRBV7-9 to TRBJ2-5, with D hard to call. Trimming took 6 bases from V and 3 from J, leaving 20 bases between them. The V gene's germline CDR1 is SEHNR and CDR2 FQNEAQ (reference sequence). CDR3 size: 16 residues. The chain's CDR3 is CASSLKPGRSEETQYF. The CDR3 coding sequence is TGTGCCAGCAGTCTAAAGCCGGGTCGGTCGGAAGAGACCCAGTACTTC.

This chain joins TRBV4-3 and TRBJ2-6; weak D call: TRBD1 (6 bases). The CDR3 runs to 19 residues. Between the trimmed V and J ends, which lost 0 bases and 0 bases, there was a span of 15 bases. The V gene's germline CDR1 is LGHNA and CDR2 YSLEER. The CDR3 DNA reads as TGCGCCAGCAGCCAAGATCAGGGGACGGACTTCTCTGGGGCCAACGTCCTGACTTTC. It yields the protein CASSQDQGTDFSGANVLTF.

This clonotype was detected ten times or more. The chain employs TRBV12-5 and TRBJ2-5; TRBD2 matches at 7 bases. Per the germline V gene, CDR1 is LGHNT and CDR2 is FRNRAP. CDR3 length equals 15 residues. V lost 1 base and J lost 5; bases outside the gene matches: 7. CDR3 protein: CASGLGGGLMETQYF. The CDR3 DNA reads TGTGCTAGTGGTTTGGGGGGGGGGTTGATGGAGACCCAGTACTTC.

In this sample, this clonotype turned up a few times. This chain joins TRBV6-1 and TRBJ1-5; TRBD1 might be the D (5 bases). In germline, CDR1 is MNHNS, CDR2 SASEGT. CDR3 length: 13 amino acids. V was trimmed by 5 bases and J by 7 bases, leaving 12 bases between them. The CDR3, as DNA: TGTGCCAGCAGTATCCAGGGAAGGCAGCCCCAGCATTTT. Protein: CASSIQGRQPQHF.

The table lists this clonotype with many counts. The rearrangement links TRBV12-3 or TRBV12-4 to TRBJ1-2; tentatively, D is TRBD1 (6 bases). The CDR3 extends over 14 amino acids. V was cut by 2 bases and J by 7 bases, with 14 bases left in between. CDR3 sequence (DNA): TGTGCCAGCAGTTTAAAGGGGGGGCTTGGTGGCTACACCTTC. Protein: CASSLKGGLGGYTF.

The gene calls are TRBV28 and TRBJ2-7; 7 bases match TRBD2. The germline gives CDR1 MDHEN, CDR2 SYDVKM. The CDR3 sequence is 14 residues long. The V and J ends lost 6 bases and 6 bases, in that order; junction bases with no gene match: 11. The CDR3 sequence is CASSSGTPPREQYF. The CDR3, as DNA: TGTGCCAGCAGCAGCGGGACCCCTCCACGCGAGCAGTACTTC.

The gene calls are TRBV30 and TRBJ1-1; 9 bases align to TRBD1. Germline CDR1 and CDR2: GTSNPN and SVGIG (reference sequence). The CDR3 is 13 residues long. With 3 bases clipped from V and 5 bases from J, the junction kept 4 bases outside the gene matches. The CDR3 loop is CAWSPGQGTEAFF. Written as DNA, the CDR3 is TGTGCCTGGAGCCCTGGACAGGGGACTGAAGCTTTCTTT.